This T cell receptor beta chain emerged from a study of control samples from healthy donors and cancer patients. Here immunoSEQ multiplex PCR was the method, and the copy in TCRdb shows in-frame clones only, minus some. Of over 150,000 clones in the sample, 96% were seen once. In its sample, this clone was seen once. What was sequenced was blood. The receptor was derived from a woman younger than 45 in good health.

CDR3 bases: TGTGCCTCCTACACCCGGGCAGGGCTGGCCTATGGCTACACCTTC. Amino acid sequence: CASYTRAGLAYGYTF. The chain joins TRBV30 to TRBJ1-2, with D perhaps matching TRBD1 (5 bases). Trimming cost V 7 bases and J 4 bases, with 22 bases left between them. The germline gives CDR1 GTSNPN, CDR2 SVGIG (reference sequence). The CDR3 sequence is 15 residues long. The full variable domain, completed using reference TRBV30 and TRBJ1-2, is SQTIHQWPATLVQPVGSPLSLECTVEGTSNPNLYWYRQAAGRGLQLLFYSVGIGQISSEVPQNLSASRPQDRQFILSSKKLLLSDSGFYLCASYTRAGLAYGYTFGSGTRLTVV.